These 18 T cell receptor beta chains were sequenced from one sample in a study of shared clonotypes between healthy human individuals (dated by TCRdb to 2019 to 2021). The library was obtained by the immunoSEQ multiplex PCR assay. This is the immuneACCESS table as TCRdb keeps it, with only in-frame sequences that have V and J called. A part of the clones is gone; compared with another copy, unresolved V genes explain less than half, and the rest is unexplained. The sample includes 2,500,000 or so clones, with approximately 90% observed a single time. Under 0.15% of the sample is in the top ten clones. The specimen was naive CD4+ T cells sorted from blood. Sample cell subset or site, as interpreted from the label and publication: CD45RA+ positively selected. Receptors originate from a man younger than 35 in good health.

This chain connects TRBV30 to TRBJ2-3; tentative D call: TRBD2 (5 bases). The germline V and J ends were trimmed by 0 bases and 4 bases, with 14 bases remaining between them. This CDR3 region has 15 residues. Germline-derived CDR1 and CDR2 are GTSNPN and SVGIG (reference sequence). CDR3 amino acids: CAWSVRLGASDTQYF. Written as DNA, the CDR3 is TGTGCCTGGAGTGTACGTTTGGGAGCCTCAGATACGCAGTATTTT. Together with reference TRBV30 and TRBJ2-3, the CDR3 gives the full variable domain: SQTIHQWPATLVQPVGSPLSLECTVEGTSNPNLYWYRQAAGRGLQLLFYSVGIGQISSEVPQNLSASRPQDRQFILSSKKLLLSDSGFYLCAWSVRLGASDTQYFGPGTRLTVL.

V and J are TRBV6-6 and TRBJ2-5, with D possibly being TRBD2 (6 bases). Per the germline V gene, CDR1 is MNHNY and CDR2 is SVGAGI (reference sequence). The CDR3 spans 13 residues. The V and J ends lost 7 bases and 4 bases respectively, with 13 bases between them. CDR3 protein: CASTLPGRETQYF. CDR3 sequence (DNA): TGTGCCAGCACCCTACCCGGGAGAGAGACCCAGTACTTC.

This clone was seen more than once but under ten times. The V gene is TRBV7-9, the J gene TRBJ1-2; 9 bases align to TRBD1. The CDR3 sequence is 15 residues long. J lost 8 bases, V lost 1 base, and 8 bases had no gene match. Germline V gene sequence: CDR1 SEHNR, CDR2 FQNEAQ (reference sequence). This CDR3 is CASSLETGTGKGYTF. The CDR3 DNA reads TGTGCCAGCAGCTTAGAAACCGGGACAGGGAAAGGCTACACCTTC.

This rearrangement joins TRBV6-1 to TRBJ2-4, with TRBD1 identical over 10 bases. The CDR3 runs 19 residues. The V gene end was trimmed by 4 bases and the J gene end by 0 bases; junction bases not matched to a gene: 12. Germline loops: CDR1 MNHNS, CDR2 SASEGT. The CDR3, as DNA: TGTGCCAGCAGTGCCCCGGGACAGGGGCTACCCCTAGCCAAAAACATTCAGTACTTC. Protein product: CASSAPGQGLPLAKNIQYF.

Regarding this clone: Other DNA sequences in this specimen translate into the identical CDR3. Here the CDR3 DNA reads TGTGCCAGCAGCTTAGACGGGGGAGCCTACAATGAGCAGTTCTTC. Residues: CASSLDGGAYNEQFF. The rearrangement links TRBV7-9 to TRBJ2-1; a possible D gene is TRBD2 (6 bases). This CDR3 comprises 15 residues. V gave up 1 base and J gave up 2 bases, with 9 bases separating them. Germline V gives CDR1 SEHNR, CDR2 FQNEAQ (reference sequence).

J is TRBJ2-2 and V is TRBV29-1; 12 positions agree with TRBD1. Germline lookup yields CDR1 SQVTM and CDR2 ANQGSEA. The CDR3 loop spans 14 amino acids. V lost 6 bases, J lost 7 bases, and 6 bases stayed unmatched. The CDR3 sequence is CSVGTGGGIGELFF. The CDR3 DNA reads as TGCAGCGTAGGGACAGGGGGCGGCATCGGGGAGCTGTTTTTT.

The rearrangement uses TRBV7-2 and TRBJ1-2; D is ambiguous. Trimming shortened V by 5 bases and J by 0 bases, and 13 bases separated the two germline ends. This CDR3 spans 15 amino acids. Germline CDR1 SGHTA, CDR2 FQGNSA. The DNA for the CDR3 is TGTGCCAGCAGCCCCCCTGGACTCTCTAACTATGGCTACACCTTC. Its translation: CASSPPGLSNYGYTF.

In its sample, this clone was seen once. J is TRBJ2-7 and V is TRBV18; D assignment may be TRBD1 or TRBD2 (5 bases each). V shed 5 bases and J shed 7 bases, with 21 bases lying between them. The CDR3 is 15 amino acids. CDR1 is KGHSH and CDR2 is LQKENI in the germline V gene. Here the CDR3 reads CASSRALGTTGEQYF. The DNA of the CDR3 is TGTGCCAGCTCAAGGGCGCTCGGGACCACGGGGGAGCAGTACTTC. Drawing the rest from reference TRBV18 and TRBJ2-7, the complete variable domain is NAGVMQNPRHLVRRRGQEARLRCSPMKGHSHVYWYRQLPEEGLKFMVYLQKENIIDESGMPKERFSAEFPKEGPSILRIQQVVRGDSAAYFCASSRALGTTGEQYFGPGTRLTVT.

CDR3 amino acids: CAWSLRAGYTF. DNA for the CDR3: TGTGCCTGGAGCCTGAGGGCGGGCTACACCTTC. This chain joins TRBV30 and TRBJ1-2; D unclear. The CDR3 sequence is 11 residues long. V was pared by 3 bases and J by 8 bases, with 10 bases between. The germline V gene has CDR1 GTSNPN and CDR2 SVGIG (reference sequence).

The V call is TRBV7-3, the J call TRBJ1-1; unclear D gene. The V end was cut by 5 bases, the J end by 0 bases, with 16 bases between. The V gene's germline CDR1 is SGHTA and CDR2 FQGTGA. The CDR3 contains 16 residues. The CDR3 DNA is TGTGCCAGCAGCCCTAACCCGCCCTCTCTGAACACTGAAGCTTTCTTT. Translated: CASSPNPPSLNTEAFF. The full variable domain, in which reference TRBV7-3 and TRBJ1-1 provide the parts outside the CDR3, is GAGVSQTPSNKVTEKGKYVELRCDPISGHTALYWYRQSLGQGPEFLIYFQGTGAADDSGLPNDRFFAVRPEGSVSTLKIQRTERGDSAVYLCASSPNPPSLNTEAFFGQGTRLTVV.

The sample holds one count of this clone. V gene TRBV4-2 combines with J gene TRBJ1-4; D uncertain. The CDR3 runs to 15 residues. V was cut by 4 bases and J by 0 bases, with 9 bases left in between. Germline V lookup: CDR1 LGHNA, CDR2 YNFKEQ. For the CDR3, the DNA is TGTGCCAGCAGCCCCGAGGGTGCAACTAATGAAAAACTGTTTTTT. As protein: CASSPEGATNEKLFF.

V and J are TRBV10-3 and TRBJ1-3; D perhaps matches TRBD1 (6 bases). The CDR3 has 14 amino acids. V shed 10 bases and J shed 0 bases, with 13 bases lying between them. Germline V lookup: CDR1 ENHRY, CDR2 SYGVKD. The CDR3: CATRDTTSGNTIYF. In DNA form, the CDR3 reads TGTGCCACCCGGGACACGACCTCTGGAAACACCATATATTTT.

The chain combines TRBV30 with TRBJ2-2; D perhaps matches TRBD1 (5 bases). Germline lookup yields CDR1 GTSNPN and CDR2 SVGIG (reference sequence). The CDR3 contains 16 residues. V was shortened by 0 bases and J by 2 bases, with 13 bases between the two germline ends. CDR3 nucleotides: TGTGCCTGGAGTGTACCTGGGGCCACAAACACCGGGGAGCTGTTTTTT. Translating it yields CAWSVPGATNTGELFF.

The V and J genes are TRBV18 and TRBJ2-7; the D is unclear. The CDR3 loop spans 13 amino acids. The ends were cut back, 3 bases at V and 7 bases at J, with 13 bases in the middle. From germline, CDR1 is KGHSH and CDR2 LQKENI. The CDR3: CASSPNLGWEQYF. CDR3 sequence (DNA): TGTGCCAGCTCACCCAATCTAGGCTGGGAGCAGTACTTC.

The chain employs TRBV7-9 and TRBJ2-1; TRBD1 is a possible D gene (7 bases). V lost 5 bases, J lost 8 bases, and 19 bases lay in between. The CDR3 covers 15 residues. Germline lookup yields CDR1 SEHNR and CDR2 FQNEAQ (reference sequence). CDR3 protein: CASSKRGRGVDEQFF. The CDR3 coding sequence is TGTGCCAGCAGCAAGAGGGGGCGGGGTGTCGATGAGCAGTTCTTC.

V and J are TRBV6-1 and TRBJ2-6; tentatively, D is TRBD1 (6 bases). Germline V gene sequence: CDR1 MNHNS, CDR2 SASEGT. CDR3 length: 15 amino acids. V was shortened by 8 bases and J by 4 bases, with 15 bases between the two germline ends. CDR3 DNA sequence: TGTGCCAGCGACCTAGGGGGTGCAGGGGCCAACGTCCTGACTTTC. This codes for CASDLGGAGANVLTF.

The rearrangement uses TRBV27 and TRBJ2-3, with D perhaps matching TRBD1 (6 bases). This CDR3 contains 14 residues. V was pared by 7 bases and J by 7 bases, with 18 bases between. CDR1 and CDR2 (germline): MNHEY, SMNVEV (reference sequence). The CDR3 DNA reads TGTGCCAGCACCCAAGGGGAAAGGGACAATACGCAGTATTTT. Amino acid sequence: CASTQGERDNTQYF.

This rearrangement joins TRBV6-1 to TRBJ2-3, with D hard to call. The CDR3 extends over 12 amino acids. CDR1 MNHNS and CDR2 SASEGT come from the germline V gene. V shed 8 bases and J shed 2 bases, with 8 bases lying between them. CDR3 DNA: TGTGCCAGCTCCTATTACACAGATACGCAGTATTTT. It is translated as CASSYYTDTQYF.